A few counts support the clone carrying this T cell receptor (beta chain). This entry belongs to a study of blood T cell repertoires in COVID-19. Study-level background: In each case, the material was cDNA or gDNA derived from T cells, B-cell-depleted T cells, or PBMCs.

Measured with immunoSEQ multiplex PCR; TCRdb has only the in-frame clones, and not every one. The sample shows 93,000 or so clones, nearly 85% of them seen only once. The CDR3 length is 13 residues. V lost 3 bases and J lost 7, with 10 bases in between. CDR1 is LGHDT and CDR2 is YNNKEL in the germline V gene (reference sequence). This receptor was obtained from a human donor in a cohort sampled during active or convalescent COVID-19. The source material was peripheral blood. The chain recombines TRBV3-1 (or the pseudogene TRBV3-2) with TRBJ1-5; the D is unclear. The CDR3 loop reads CASSQGPGQPQHF. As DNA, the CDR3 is TGTGCCAGCAGCCAGGGCCCCGGACAGCCCCAGCATTTT.